The present T cell receptor beta chain was sequenced within a study of T cells expressing NK-cell markers. There are 16 residues in the CDR3. CDR1 and CDR2 (germline): SGHDT, YYEEEE. TCRdb reprocessed the 5' RACE reads and keeps a single row for each CDR3 protein, giving no DNA. The sample features 500,000 to 600,000 distinct CDR3 sequences, with approximately 4% in its top ten. V and J are TRBV5-6 and TRBJ1-3; absent DNA, TCRdb's TRBD1 call cannot be checked. The specimen sequenced was blood T cells: a sorted CD56 or NKG2C T cell subset, CD4+ or CD8+ T cells, or bulk PBMC T cells (not recorded which). The sequence was obtained from a man younger than 35 in good health. The CDR3: CASSLRGSSSGNTIYF.